This TCR beta chain stems from a study of liver allograft versus peripheral blood T cells. Study information: Transplanted livers held T cell receptor repertoires, and these were compared with repertoires in recipients' peripheral blood.

Remarks on this clonotype: Its matching antigen is unknown.

TCRdb processed the reads anew with MiXCR; each CDR3 protein has one entry. The table shows about 16,000 distinct CDR3 sequences, with under 25% occurring only once. Study observations and caveats: Reported data describe T cell receptor repertoires within liver allografts as differing from those in peripheral blood.

CDR1 is DFQATT, CDR2 SNEGSKA, per germline (reference sequence). CDR3 length: 13 amino acids. The germline V and J ends were trimmed by 5 bases and 3 bases, with 13 bases remaining between them. The receptor was derived from a human patient who had a liver transplant. Certain T cells may be donor cells from the graft. This chain uses TRBV20-1 with TRBJ1-1; D is perhaps TRBD1 (5 bases). CDR3 DNA sequence: TGCAGTGCTCCCAGGGAATTAGACACTGAAGCTTTCTTT. Its translation: CSAPRELDTEAFF.